The 25 T cell receptor beta chains below come from one sample, sequenced in a study of T cell changes during pregnancy in multiple sclerosis. Assay: immunoSEQ multiplex PCR; the TCRdb copy retains only in-frame clones and omits some. The sample records approximately 18,000 clones, approximately 85% being singletons. Sequenced material: CD8+ T cells from peripheral blood mononuclear cells, taken in the second trimester of pregnancy. These receptor sequences come from a female donor in good health, enrolled as a control in a pregnancy study.

This clone was counted a single time. The gene calls are TRBV25-1 and TRBJ1-1; 7 bases are shared with TRBD1. Looked up from germline, CDR1 is MGHDK and CDR2 is SYGVNS. The CDR3 covers 17 residues. After removal of 5 bases from V and 0 bases from J, the junction contained 12 bases not matched to a gene. The chain's CDR3 is CASSTHRGGGMNTEAFF. CDR3 coding DNA: TGTGCCAGCAGTACACACAGGGGCGGCGGCATGAACACTGAAGCTTTCTTT. The full variable domain, rest sourced from reference TRBV25-1 and TRBJ1-1, is EADIYQTPRYLVIGTGKKITLECSQTMGHDKMYWYQQDPGMELHLIHYSYGVNSTEKGDLSSESTVSRIRTEHFPLTLESARPSHTSQYLCASSTHRGGGMNTEAFFGQGTRLTVV.

This sequence joins TRBV6-5 and TRBJ2-7; D possibly corresponds to TRBD2 (6 bases). Germline CDR1 reads MNHEY; CDR2 reads SVGAGI. V lost 0 bases and J lost 5, with 11 bases in between. The CDR3 consists of 14 residues. The DNA for the CDR3 is TGTGCCAGCAGTTACTCCGGTGGGGAGGACGAGCAGTACTTC. Protein product: CASSYSGGEDEQYF.

The V and J genes are TRBV4-3 and TRBJ2-3; 8 bases match TRBD2. This CDR3 comprises 15 residues. V gave up 0 bases and J gave up 4 bases; unmatched junction bases: 3. CDR1 and CDR2 (germline): LGHNA, YSLEER. Here the CDR3 DNA reads TGCGCCAGCAGCCAAGAACCGGGGGGGGCAGATACGCAGTATTTT. It yields the protein CASSQEPGGADTQYF.

This chain links TRBV7-9 with TRBJ1-1; D is undetermined. Trimming took 5 bases from V and 3 from J, leaving 4 bases between them. CDR3 length: 11 residues. Germline lookup yields CDR1 SEHNR and CDR2 FQNEAQ (reference sequence). The CDR3: CASSLHTEAFF. CDR3 nucleotides: TGTGCCAGCAGCCTCCACACTGAAGCTTTCTTT.

The J gene is TRBJ1-1, the V gene TRBV6-1; D not certain. With 1 base removed from V and 2 bases from J, the gap between germline ends came to 14 bases. Germline CDR1 is MNHNS and CDR2 is SASEGT. The length of the CDR3 is 16 residues. CDR3 loop: CASSEERATTNTEAFF. The CDR3 DNA is TGTGCCAGCAGTGAAGAGAGGGCCACAACAAACACTGAAGCTTTCTTT.

The chain recombines TRBV7-9 with TRBJ2-7; D is perhaps TRBD1 (5 bases). CDR3 length equals 13 residues. The V end lost 5 bases, the J end lost 3 bases, and 11 bases lay between the germline ends. Germline CDR1 reads SEHNR; CDR2 reads FQNEAQ (reference sequence). The CDR3 bases are TGTGCCAGCAGCAACCGACAGTTCTACGAGCAGTACTTC. Amino acid sequence: CASSNRQFYEQYF. The full variable domain, completed using reference TRBV7-9 and TRBJ2-7, is DTGVSQNPRHKITKRGQNVTFRCDPISEHNRLYWYRQTLGQGPEFLTYFQNEAQLEKSRLLSDRFSAERPKGSFSTLEIQRTEQGDSAMYLCASSNRQFYEQYFGPGTRLTVT.

J is TRBJ1-6 and V is TRBV4-1, with 7 bases aligning to TRBD1. After removal of 4 bases from V and 7 bases from J, the junction contained 7 bases not matched to a gene. Germline lookup yields CDR1 MGHRA and CDR2 YSYEKL. The CDR3 loop spans 15 amino acids. DNA of the CDR3: TGCGCCAGCAGCCCCGCCGGGACAGAAAATTCACCCCTCCACTTT. It translates to CASSPAGTENSPLHF.

The chain employs TRBV6-6 and TRBJ1-2; D is ambiguous. The V end lost 8 bases, the J end lost 1 base, and 11 bases lay between the germline ends. Germline CDR1 is MNHNY and CDR2 is SVGAGI (reference sequence). The CDR3 is 13 residues long. The CDR3 loop is CASRESFNYGYTF. CDR3 sequence (DNA): TGTGCCAGCCGAGAGTCCTTTAACTATGGCTACACCTTC.

The chain has TRBV6-5 and TRBJ1-6; D uncertain. This CDR3 comprises 13 residues. Germline CDR1 and CDR2: MNHEY and SVGAGI. V was clipped by 7 bases and J by 11 bases, with 15 bases between them. CDR3 coding DNA: TGTGCCAGCACGGAGGCCATTAGGGCACCCCTCCACTTT. Protein: CASTEAIRAPLHF.

This chain links TRBV4-3 with TRBJ1-1; 9 bases align to TRBD1. This CDR3 is built from 16 residues. Germline CDR1 LGHNA, CDR2 YSLEER. The V gene end was trimmed by 5 bases and the J gene end by 3 bases; junction bases not matched to a gene: 10. The CDR3 loop is CASSWTGVGEHTEAFF. In DNA, the CDR3 is TGCGCCAGCAGCTGGACAGGGGTGGGGGAACACACTGAAGCTTTCTTT.

The chain joins TRBV27 to TRBJ1-1; TRBD1 matches at 10 bases. The CDR3 is made up of 16 amino acids. Per germline, CDR1 MNHEY and CDR2 SMNVEV (reference sequence). V trimming: 5 bases; J trimming: 1 base; junction bases outside the gene matches: 7. The CDR3: CASSPRQGAENTEAFF. The DNA for the CDR3 is TGTGCCAGCAGTCCCCGACAGGGGGCTGAGAACACTGAAGCTTTCTTT.

Written as DNA, the CDR3 is TGTGCCAGCAGCTTGGGCAGGGAACTAGAGACCCAGTACTTC. Translating it yields CASSLGRELETQYF. The chain has TRBV5-4 and TRBJ2-5; weak D call: TRBD1 (5 bases). V dropped 0 bases and J dropped 4 bases, with 10 bases sitting between them. Germline V lookup: CDR1 SGHNT, CDR2 YYREEE (reference sequence). The CDR3 covers 14 residues.

A single count supports this clone. The chain carries TRBV7-2 and TRBJ2-1, with TRBD2 matching over 15 bases. The length of the CDR3 is 14 residues. The V gene end was trimmed by 1 base and the J gene end by 15 bases; junction bases not matched to a gene: 4. The germline V gene has CDR1 SGHTA and CDR2 FQGNSA. CDR3 sequence: CASSLEGLAGGRFF. The CDR3, as DNA: TGTGCCAGCAGCTTAGAGGGACTAGCGGGGGGACGGTTCTTC.

The rearrangement links TRBV29-1 to TRBJ2-7; perhaps TRBD1 as D (6 bases). Germline CDR1 SQVTM, CDR2 ANQGSEA. The CDR3 covers 13 residues. The V and J ends lost 3 bases and 1 base respectively, with 10 bases between them. The CDR3 DNA is TGCAGCGTTGAGTATGGACAGTCCTACGAGCAGTACTTC. It translates to CSVEYGQSYEQYF.

The chain uses TRBV6-1 and TRBJ1-1; D gene uncertain. CDR1 MNHNS and CDR2 SASEGT come from the germline V gene. Trimming shortened V by 3 bases and J by 2 bases, and 10 bases separated the two germline ends. The CDR3 has 14 residues. This chain's CDR3 is CASSDGRENTEAFF. As DNA, the CDR3 is TGTGCCAGCAGTGACGGACGGGAAAACACTGAAGCTTTCTTT.

V and J are TRBV18 and TRBJ2-1, with 15 bases lining up with TRBD2. The V segment lost 3 bases and the J segment 0 bases; nucleotides outside the gene matches: 6. CDR3 length: 19 residues. Germline V gene data show CDR1 as KGHSH and CDR2 as LQKENI. Here the CDR3 reads CASSPGLAGGLSSYNEQFF. In DNA form, the CDR3 reads TGTGCCAGCTCACCGGGACTAGCGGGGGGACTGAGCTCCTACAATGAGCAGTTCTTC.

This chain connects TRBV6-6 to TRBJ1-1; TRBD1 is a possible D gene (6 bases). V was cut by 5 bases and J by 1 base, with 8 bases left in between. This CDR3 has 13 residues. Germline V lookup: CDR1 MNHNY, CDR2 SVGAGI (reference sequence). CDR3 region: CASSEGENTEAFF. DNA of the CDR3: TGTGCCAGCAGTGAGGGGGAGAACACTGAAGCTTTCTTT.

This clone was recorded once. The V and J genes are TRBV7-9 and TRBJ2-1, with 7 bases lining up with TRBD1. The ends lost 6 bases at V and 8 bases at J; junction bases unmatched: 10. There are 14 residues in the CDR3. Germline CDR1 is SEHNR and CDR2 is FQNEAQ (reference sequence). CDR3 sequence: CASSSTTGRDEQFF. For the CDR3, the DNA is TGTGCCAGCAGTTCGACGACAGGGCGCGATGAGCAGTTCTTC.

This chain links TRBV7-9 with TRBJ2-7; 10 bases agree with TRBD2. Germline trimming cut 3 bases from V and 4 bases from J; bases unmatched to any gene: 9. Germline loops: CDR1 SEHNR, CDR2 FQNEAQ (reference sequence). There are 16 residues in the CDR3. CDR3: CASSFGTGTSVYEQYF. Written as DNA, the CDR3 is TGTGCCAGCAGCTTTGGTACCGGGACTAGCGTTTACGAGCAGTACTTC.

The chain links TRBV5-1 to TRBJ2-7; 10 nucleotides align to TRBD1. The CDR3 is made up of 15 amino acids. The germline V gene has CDR1 SGHRS and CDR2 YFSETQ. Trimming at V came to 1 base and at J to 3 bases, leaving 4 bases not matched to a gene. CDR3 bases: TGCGCCAGCAGCTTGACGGGGACAGGGGTCTACGAGCAGTACTTC. Its translation is CASSLTGTGVYEQYF.

CDR3 DNA sequence: TGTGCCAGCAGCCAAGATTACGAGAATTCACCCCTCCACTTT. Translated: CASSQDYENSPLHF. The J gene is TRBJ1-6, the V gene TRBV4-2; D uncertain. Trimming removed 0 bases at V and 7 bases at J, with 7 bases between. The CDR3 is 14 residues long. Germline V gives CDR1 LGHNA, CDR2 YNFKEQ.

The chain recombines TRBV9 with TRBJ2-7, with TRBD1 matching over 11 bases. This CDR3 has 16 residues. With V trimmed by 4 bases and J by 5 bases, 11 bases remained unmatched. CDR1 is SGDLS and CDR2 is YYNGEE in the germline V gene. CDR3 sequence (DNA): TGTGCCAGCAGCCCCCGGCCGGGACAGGGGGTGCACGAGCAGTACTTC. It translates to CASSPRPGQGVHEQYF.

This clone has just one count. The V gene is TRBV16, the J gene TRBJ1-5; 7 bases are shared with TRBD1. V was clipped by 4 bases and J by 4 bases; unmatched bases: 7. The germline V gene has CDR1 KGHSY and CDR2 FQNENV. The CDR3 is 15 residues long. This CDR3 reads CASSLRQGLNQPQHF. The DNA for the CDR3 is TGTGCCAGCAGCCTCCGACAGGGCCTGAATCAGCCCCAGCATTTT.

This chain joins TRBV2 and TRBJ2-2; D call uncertain. Germline V gives CDR1 SNHLY, CDR2 FYNNEI. The CDR3 totals 14 residues. Trimming shortened V by 5 bases and J by 6 bases, and 13 bases separated the two germline ends. The CDR3 sequence is CASSIATFSGELFF. The CDR3 nucleotides read TGTGCCAGCAGTATCGCGACTTTTTCCGGGGAGCTGTTTTTT.

The chain combines TRBV5-1 with TRBJ2-5, with 7 bases that match TRBD1. The J call is doubtful: the DNA matches TRBJ2-7 better. Per germline, CDR1 SGHRS and CDR2 YFSETQ. CDR3 size: 14 residues. This CDR3 is CASSLTGQSYEQYF. The CDR3 bases are TGCGCCAGCAGCTTGACGGGACAGTCCTACGAGCAGTACTTC.